What follows are 32 T cell receptor beta chains derived from one specimen sequenced in a study of blood T cells in healthy people across ages. It was with a sample-barcoded 5' primer and a J-beta primer mix that a second PCR of roughly 6 to 12 cycles was run. TCRdb re-called the 5' RACE reads through MiXCR, storing one row per CDR3 protein. In the table there are 750,000 to 950,000 distinct CDR3 sequences, about a quarter of which are singletons. A further study also used this sample, focusing on T cells of mothers and their children.

Sequenced material: blood. The receptors originated from a boy aged 5-17 years in good health.

The genes are TRBV20-1 and TRBJ2-2; no reliable D call. This CDR3 comprises 13 residues. Per germline, CDR1 DFQATT and CDR2 SNEGSKA (reference sequence). The V end lost 5 bases, the J end lost 4 bases, and 11 bases lay between the germline ends. CDR3 sequence (DNA): TGCAGTGCTGGAGCTGGGATCACCGGGGAGCTGTTTTTT. Residues: CSAGAGITGELFF.

The chain recombines TRBV2 with TRBJ2-1, with TRBD2 matching over 9 bases. The CDR3 sequence is 16 residues long. V shed 4 bases, J shed 8 bases, and the junction held 12 bases outside the gene matches. From germline, CDR1 is SNHLY and CDR2 FYNNEI. The CDR3 is CASSALAGGRNDEQFF. The CDR3 DNA reads as TGTGCCAGCAGTGCCCTCGCGGGGGGGCGTAACGATGAGCAGTTCTTC.

The chain couples TRBV20-1 to TRBJ2-6, with 7 bases identical to TRBD1. Germline V lookup: CDR1 DFQATT, CDR2 SNEGSKA (reference sequence). The CDR3 loop spans 18 amino acids. The J segment lost 0 bases and the V segment lost 3 bases, leaving 11 bases of the junction unmatched. The CDR3 protein is CSASSPGGYYSGANVLTF. For the CDR3, the DNA is TGCAGTGCTAGTAGCCCAGGGGGTTACTACTCTGGGGCCAACGTCCTGACTTTC.

This clonotype was seen many times. This chain uses TRBV5-1 with TRBJ2-5; TRBD1 agrees at 7 bases. V lost 5 bases, J lost 2 bases, and 12 bases stayed unmatched. The CDR3 consists of 16 residues. The germline CDR1 and CDR2 sequences are SGHRS and YFSETQ. The CDR3 protein is CASSPRQGGSQETQYF. The CDR3 region has the DNA TGCGCCAGCAGTCCCCGACAGGGCGGGTCTCAAGAGACCCAGTACTTC. The complete variable domain, with remaining parts taken from reference TRBV5-1 and TRBJ2-5, reads KAGVTQTPRYLIKTRGQQVTLSCSPISGHRSVSWYQQTPGQGLQFLFEYFSETQRNKGNFPGRFSGRQFSNSRSEMNVSTLELGDSALYLCASSPRQGGSQETQYFGPGTRLLVL.

The chain carries TRBV6-6 and TRBJ1-4; a possible D gene is TRBD1 (5 bases). From germline, CDR1 is MNHNY and CDR2 SVGAGI (reference sequence). The CDR3 loop spans 16 amino acids. V was clipped by 7 bases and J by 3 bases, with 18 bases between them. The CDR3 region has the DNA TGTGCCAGCACCTACAGGAGGGGCCTGGCTAATGAAAAACTGTTTTTT. Translated, it gives CASTYRRGLANEKLFF.

This clonotype was seen more than once but under ten times. The chain couples TRBV10-3 to TRBJ1-1, with TRBD1 as a possible D gene (5 bases). Germline assignment: CDR1 ENHRY and CDR2 SYGVKD. The CDR3 sequence is 14 residues long. Trimming removed 8 bases from V and 4 bases from J, with 17 bases in between. CDR3 DNA: TGTGCCATCGGGGGAAGGGCAGTGGGCACTGAAGCTTTCTTT. Residues: CAIGGRAVGTEAFF.

This rearrangement joins TRBV7-3 to TRBJ1-6; a possible D gene is TRBD1 (5 bases). This CDR3 region has 15 residues. The V gene's germline CDR1 is SGHTA and CDR2 FQGTGA. Deletions cut 2 bases from V and 8 bases from J, with 13 bases between. This CDR3 is CASSLLAGNDSPLHF. The CDR3 coding sequence is TGTGCCAGCAGCTTATTGGCAGGGAATGATTCACCCCTCCACTTT. The full variable domain, with the rest looked up from reference TRBV7-3 and TRBJ1-6, is GAGVSQTPSNKVTEKGKYVELRCDPISGHTALYWYRQSLGQGPEFLIYFQGTGAADDSGLPNDRFFAVRPEGSVSTLKIQRTERGDSAVYLCASSLLAGNDSPLHFGNGTRLTVT.

The V and J genes are TRBV6-2 or TRBV6-3 and TRBJ1-1; D may be TRBD1 (6 bases). The CDR3 runs to 16 residues. Germline V gives CDR1 MNHEY, CDR2 SVGEGT. The germline V and J ends were trimmed by 7 bases and 3 bases, with 21 bases remaining between them. CDR3 bases: TGTGCCAGCACCTCGCTCAGGGGATATGTGGACACTGAAGCTTTCTTT. Amino acid sequence: CASTSLRGYVDTEAFF.

This clonotype was recorded at least ten times. CDR3 sequence: CATSDFDVPSNEKLFF. CDR3 DNA: TGTGCCACCAGTGATTTCGACGTTCCTTCTAATGAAAAACTGTTTTTT. The V call is TRBV24-1, the J call TRBJ1-4; no definite D call. Trimming removed 1 base at V and 3 bases at J, with 11 bases between. Germline lookup yields CDR1 KGHDR and CDR2 SFDVKD. The CDR3 has 16 amino acids.

The V gene is TRBV2, the J gene TRBJ1-5, with D possibly TRBD1 on 6 matching bases. The germline CDR1 and CDR2 sequences are SNHLY and FYNNEI. Trimming cost V 7 bases and J 4 bases, with 11 bases left between them. This CDR3 has 13 amino acids. CDR3 DNA: TGTGCCAGCACCAGGGGTCAAAATCAGCCCCAGCATTTT. Its translation: CASTRGQNQPQHF. Supplemented by reference TRBV2 and TRBJ1-5, the full variable domain reads EPEVTQTPSHQVTQMGQEVILRCVPISNHLYFYWYRQILGQKVEFLVSFYNNEISEKSEIFDDQFSVERPDGSNFTLKIRSTKLEDSAMYFCASTRGQNQPQHFGDGTRLSIL.

This chain connects TRBV30 to TRBJ2-6, with D unclear. The germline gives CDR1 GTSNPN, CDR2 SVGIG (reference sequence). The CDR3 is made up of 13 amino acids. The V and J ends lost 3 bases and 4 bases respectively, with 7 bases between them. DNA for the CDR3: TGTGCCTGGAGAGGGCCAGGGGCCAACGTCCTGACTTTC. This translates into CAWRGPGANVLTF.

This chain connects TRBV6-2 or TRBV6-3 to TRBJ2-3; D tentatively reads TRBD1 or TRBD2 (5 bases each). This CDR3 has 13 amino acids. Germline CDR1 and CDR2: MNHEY and SVGEGT. The V gene lost 10 bases and the J gene lost 1 base, with 12 bases spanning the gap. CDR3 in amino acids: CATWDGRTDTQYF. CDR3 sequence (DNA): TGTGCCACCTGGGACGGACGCACAGATACGCAGTATTTT.

V is TRBV3-1 and J is TRBJ1-1; 9 bases are shared with TRBD1. The J segment lost 5 bases and the V segment lost 0 bases, leaving 7 bases of the junction unmatched. Germline values: CDR1 LGHDT, CDR2 YNNKEL (reference sequence). The CDR3 length is 16 residues. The CDR3 loop is CASSQERDREGTEAFF. DNA of the CDR3: TGTGCCAGCAGCCAAGAACGGGACAGGGAAGGAACTGAAGCTTTCTTT.

V gene TRBV5-1 combines with J gene TRBJ2-1; D possibly corresponds to TRBD2 (5 bases). The V gene's germline CDR1 is SGHRS and CDR2 YFSETQ. The V and J ends lost 7 bases and 0 bases respectively, with 11 bases between them. The CDR3 extends over 14 amino acids. The CDR3 nucleotides read TGCGCCAGCGCTACTAGGAGCTCCTACAATGAGCAGTTCTTC. It is translated as CASATRSSYNEQFF.

This clonotype was found once. The gene calls are TRBV5-1 and TRBJ2-3; 9 nucleotides line up with TRBD2. Looked up from germline, CDR1 is SGHRS and CDR2 is YFSETQ. The CDR3 runs to 17 residues. Losses at the gene ends were 3 bases for V and 3 bases for J; bases not matched to a gene: 11. The CDR3 coding sequence is TGCGCCAGCAGCTCCCTCGGGCTAGCGGGGCGAACAGATACGCAGTATTTT. Translating gives CASSSLGLAGRTDTQYF.

CDR3 in amino acids: CAISESSSGGAQETQYF. In DNA, the CDR3 is TGTGCCATCAGTGAGTCGTCTAGCGGGGGGGCCCAAGAGACCCAGTACTTC. The V and J genes are TRBV10-3 and TRBJ2-5, with 12 bases aligning to TRBD2. The germline V gene has CDR1 ENHRY and CDR2 SYGVKD. CDR3 length: 17 amino acids. Unmatched junction bases numbered 3, after V lost 0 bases and J lost 1 base.

This clonotype was counted between two and nine times. The chain recombines TRBV7-6 with TRBJ1-6; D is possibly TRBD1 (5 bases). V lost 8 bases, J lost 8 bases, and 16 bases lay in between. The CDR3 is 14 residues long. Germline loops: CDR1 SGHVS, CDR2 FNYEAQ. Here the CDR3 reads CASRGNWDHSPLHF. As DNA, the CDR3 is TGTGCCAGCCGGGGGAATTGGGACCATTCACCCCTCCACTTT.

CDR3 protein: CASSDLAGDTQYF. The CDR3 DNA reads as TGTGCCAGCAGTGACCTAGCAGGAGATACGCAGTATTTT. The gene calls are TRBV6-4 and TRBJ2-3, with a weak D call TRBD2 (5 bases). Between the trimmed V and J ends, which lost 2 bases and 5 bases, there was a span of 8 bases. Germline assignment: CDR1 MRHNA and CDR2 SNTAGT. The CDR3 contains 13 residues.

Worth noting for this clonotype: One junction end does not reproduce the germline sequence, and a read error may be involved. CDR3 sequence (DNA): TGTGCCAGCAGCCACGCCCAGTCCTACGAGCAGTATTTC. This encodes CASSHAQSYEQYF. The rearrangement joins TRBV4-2 to TRBJ2-5; D is unresolved. The CDR3 consists of 13 residues. Germline V gene sequence: CDR1 LGHNA, CDR2 YNFKEQ.

This clonotype appeared a single time. This rearrangement joins TRBV12-3 or TRBV12-4 to TRBJ2-3; D may correspond to TRBD1 or TRBD2 (5 bases each). The V end was cut by 5 bases, the J end by 4 bases, with 13 bases between. The CDR3 is 14 amino acids. This CDR3 reads CASSDKGSADTQYF. The CDR3 DNA is TGTGCCAGCAGTGACAAGGGGAGCGCAGATACGCAGTATTTT.

This chain joins TRBV7-2 and TRBJ2-5, with TRBD2 identical over 14 bases. With V trimmed by 4 bases and J by 4 bases, 8 bases remained unmatched. The V gene's germline CDR1 is SGHTA and CDR2 FQGNSA. This CDR3 contains 17 residues. CDR3 in DNA: TGTGCCAGCAGCTCTTTAGCCGGGACTAGCGGGGGAGAGACCCAGTACTTC. Translation: CASSSLAGTSGGETQYF.

In this sample, this clonotype turned up a few times. The chain uses TRBV10-2 and TRBJ1-1; 9 nucleotides align to TRBD1. The germline CDR1 and CDR2 sequences are WSHSY and SAAADI. The CDR3 has 14 amino acids. V lost 2 bases to trimming and J lost 10 bases; unmatched junction nucleotides: 8. CDR3 DNA: TGCGCCAGCAGTGAGCCGGGACAGGGCGGGGTAGCTTTCTTT. This gives the protein CASSEPGQGGVAFF.

In its sample, this clonotype was seen a few times. The V call is TRBV18, the J call TRBJ1-4; 7 bases map to TRBD1. The CDR3 spans 15 residues. The V gene end was trimmed by 3 bases and the J gene end by 5 bases; junction bases not matched to a gene: 6. Germline lookup yields CDR1 KGHSH and CDR2 LQKENI. This chain's CDR3 is CASSPWDSRNEKLFF. The CDR3 DNA sequence: TGTGCCAGCTCACCCTGGGACAGTCGGAATGAAAAACTGTTTTTT.

This chain uses TRBV6-1 with TRBJ1-2, with 9 positions matching TRBD1. The CDR3 has 17 residues. CDR1 is MNHNS and CDR2 is SASEGT in the germline V gene. V was pared by 5 bases and J by 6 bases, with 16 bases of the junction left unmatched. CDR3 residues: CASSLSRGQGRENGYTF. As DNA, the CDR3 is TGTGCCAGCAGTCTATCAAGGGGACAGGGAAGGGAGAATGGCTACACCTTC.

This clonotype was observed a few times. J is TRBJ1-2 and V is TRBV7-9; D uncertain. The V end was cut by 1 base, the J end by 0 bases, with 9 bases between. Germline CDR1 SEHNR, CDR2 FQNEAQ (reference sequence). The CDR3 is 15 residues long. This chain's CDR3 is CASSLVLGTNYGYTF. The CDR3 bases are TGTGCCAGCAGCTTAGTTCTCGGGACTAACTATGGCTACACCTTC. The entire variable domain, with the rest obtained from reference TRBV7-9 and TRBJ1-2, is as follows: DTGVSQNPRHKITKRGQNVTFRCDPISEHNRLYWYRQTLGQGPEFLTYFQNEAQLEKSRLLSDRFSAERPKGSFSTLEIQRTEQGDSAMYLCASSLVLGTNYGYTFGSGTRLTVV.

The genes are TRBV29-1 and TRBJ2-3; D possibly corresponds to TRBD1 (5 bases). The CDR3 contains 13 residues. The germline CDR1 and CDR2 sequences are SQVTM and ANQGSEA. With 7 bases removed from V and 0 bases from J, the gap between germline ends came to 11 bases. This CDR3 reads CSGQGTSTDTQYF. In nucleotides, the CDR3 is TGCAGCGGCCAGGGTACGAGCACAGATACGCAGTATTTT.

This clonotype has more than one count but fewer than ten. The chain uses TRBV6-1 and TRBJ1-1, with 8 bases identical to TRBD1. Germline values: CDR1 MNHNS, CDR2 SASEGT. The CDR3 spans 16 residues. Trimming cost V 4 bases and J 5 bases; bases outside gene matches: 12. CDR3 sequence (DNA): TGTGCCAGCAGTGTCGCTGGACAGGGCCGGGGAACTGAAGCTTTCTTT. Its translation: CASSVAGQGRGTEAFF.

This clonotype has a handful of counts. J is TRBJ2-7 and V is TRBV12-3 or TRBV12-4; D might be TRBD1 or TRBD2, each matching 5 bases. There are 15 residues in the CDR3. The V end lost 1 base, the J end lost 2 bases, and 12 bases lay between the germline ends. For the CDR3, the DNA is TGTGCCAGCAGTTTAGTTACCGGGACCACCTACGAGCAGTACTTC. Its translation is CASSLVTGTTYEQYF.

The CDR3 reads CASKQGVGTEAFF. The CDR3 DNA sequence: TGTGCCTCGAAACAGGGGGTGGGCACTGAAGCTTTCTTT. The chain carries TRBV10-3 and TRBJ1-1; TRBD1 agrees at 8 bases. V was clipped by 11 bases and J by 4 bases; unmatched bases: 9. The CDR3 spans 13 residues. Looked up from germline, CDR1 is ENHRY and CDR2 is SYGVKD.

The chain employs TRBV19 and TRBJ1-1, with D possibly being TRBD1 (6 bases). The CDR3 is 15 amino acids. Germline values: CDR1 LNHDA, CDR2 SQIVND (reference sequence). V was pared by 5 bases and J by 3 bases, with 16 bases between. As DNA, the CDR3 is TGTGCCAGTAGTTCTCAAAGACAGGCCCACACTGAAGCTTTCTTT. Encoded protein: CASSSQRQAHTEAFF.

This clonotype was detected only a few times. The chain employs TRBV12-3 or TRBV12-4 and TRBJ2-7; 9 positions agree with TRBD2. The CDR3 runs 15 residues. With 6 bases clipped from V and 0 bases from J, the junction kept 6 bases outside the gene matches. The CDR3: CASSSAGGRSYEQYF. DNA of the CDR3: TGTGCCAGCAGCTCAGCGGGGGGCCGCTCCTACGAGCAGTACTTC.

This clonotype has only a few counts. This sequence joins TRBV5-1 and TRBJ2-5, with D maybe TRBD2 (5 bases). Matching the DNA end better, TRBJ2-1 makes the J call doubtful. Looked up from germline, CDR1 is SGHRS and CDR2 is YFSETQ. This CDR3 has 12 amino acids. CDR3 amino acids: CASGLASVEQFF. The CDR3 DNA follows: TGCGCCAGCGGCCTAGCCTCGGTTGAGCAGTTCTTC.